What follows describes a single T cell receptor beta chain. The data were obtained in a study of OX40 agonist ivuxolimab in advanced cancers. The assay was immunoSEQ multiplex PCR, and TCRdb's table has in-frame clones only and misses some. The table lists fewer than 70,000 clones, about 85% of them singletons. CDR1 and CDR2 (germline): SGHRS, YFSETQ. Trimming removed 2 bases from V and 1 base from J; junction bases left unmatched: 3. This CDR3 is built from 15 residues. The sequences come from CD4+ or CD8+ T cells sorted from blood, collected in a trial of the OX40 agonist ivuxolimab. The TCR was taken from an adult with an advanced solid tumor such as melanoma, head and neck, liver or kidney cancer. V is TRBV5-1 and J is TRBJ2-5; 9 bases map to TRBD2. CDR3 nucleotides: TGCGCCAGCAGCTTCGCGGGGGGGGTCCAAGAGACCCAGTACTTC. Amino acids: CASSFAGGVQETQYF.